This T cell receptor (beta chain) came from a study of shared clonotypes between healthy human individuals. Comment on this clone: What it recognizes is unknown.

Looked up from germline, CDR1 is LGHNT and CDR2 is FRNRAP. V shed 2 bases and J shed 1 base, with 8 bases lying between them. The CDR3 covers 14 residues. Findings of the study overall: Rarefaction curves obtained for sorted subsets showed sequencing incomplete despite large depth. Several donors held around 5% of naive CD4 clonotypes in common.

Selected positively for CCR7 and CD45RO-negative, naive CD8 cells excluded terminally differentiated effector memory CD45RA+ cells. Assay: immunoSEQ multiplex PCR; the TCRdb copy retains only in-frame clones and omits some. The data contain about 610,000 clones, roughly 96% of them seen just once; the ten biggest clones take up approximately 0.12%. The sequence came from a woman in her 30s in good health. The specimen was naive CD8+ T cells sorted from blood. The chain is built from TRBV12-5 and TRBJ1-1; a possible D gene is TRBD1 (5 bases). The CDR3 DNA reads TGTGCTAGTGGTTTGACCGGGGCGAACACTGAAGCTTTCTTT. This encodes CASGLTGANTEAFF.